This T cell receptor beta chain was identified in a study of T cell changes during pregnancy in multiple sclerosis. Some clones are missing from TCRdb's copy, which holds only in-frame ones; the method was immunoSEQ multiplex PCR. The repertoire consists of approximately 71,000 clones, with about 92% occurring once and the leading ten covering approximately 1.2%. This CDR3 is built from 13 residues. The V end was cut by 8 bases, the J end by 3 bases, with 13 bases between. Germline-derived CDR1 and CDR2 are ENHRY and SYGVKD. The chain recombines TRBV10-3 with TRBJ1-2; D is possibly TRBD1 (5 bases). This sequence was found in a female donor with multiple sclerosis, enrolled in a pregnancy study. This material consisted of peripheral blood, taken in the third trimester of pregnancy. CDR3 loop: CAISTVVDYGYTF. The DNA of the CDR3 is TGTGCCATCTCGACAGTGGTCGACTATGGCTACACCTTC.